This TCR beta chain is from a study of T cell changes during pregnancy in multiple sclerosis. The V and J ends lost 8 bases and 2 bases, in that order; junction bases with no gene match: 10. Germline values: CDR1 SNHLY, CDR2 FYNNEI. The length of the CDR3 is 16 residues. This clone was observed a single time. Some clones are missing from TCRdb's copy, which holds only in-frame ones; the method was immunoSEQ multiplex PCR. The repertoire consists of about 120,000 clones, with approximately 95% occurring once and the leading ten covering 6.2%. The specimen comprised peripheral blood, sampled before pregnancy. The TCR sequence derives from a female donor with multiple sclerosis, enrolled in a pregnancy study. The V call is TRBV2, the J call TRBJ2-1; 9 nucleotides agree with TRBD2. The CDR3 sequence: CASRKGLAGTYNEQFF. As DNA, the CDR3 is TGTGCCAGCCGGAAGGGGCTAGCGGGGACCTACAATGAGCAGTTCTTC.